This T cell receptor beta chain was profiled in a study of cytomegalovirus exposure and HLA in healthy donors. Use of 60 Vbeta and 13 Jbeta primers characterized the PCR. Study processing details: Unique TCR beta chains numbered around 80 million in a later analysis, with around 10 million shared. Assay: immunoSEQ multiplex PCR; the TCRdb copy retains only in-frame clones and omits some. V, J and clone size were drawn from that table, and D and trimming were deduced from the DNA. Of around 150,000 clones listed, about 80% are singletons. Concerning this clone itself: The antigen is not known.

Germline CDR1 LNHDA, CDR2 SQIVND (reference sequence). This CDR3 comprises 15 residues. The junction had 8 bases not matched to a gene; V was cut back by 2 bases and J by 5 bases. Findings of the study overall: Reports indicated that the classifier achieved high specificity and sensitivity in diagnosing cytomegalovirus status.

The sample was PBMCs. The chain joins TRBV19 to TRBJ1-1, with TRBD1 matching over 7 bases. The receptor comes from a woman aged 40 to 50 in good health and CMV-seronegative. The CDR3 region has the DNA TGTGCCAGTAGTATAACAGGGGAAAGACGGACTGAAGCTTTCTTT. This translates into CASSITGERRTEAFF.